The 11 T cell receptor beta chains given below trace back to one sample, sequenced in a study of shared clonotypes between healthy human individuals (dated by TCRdb to 2019 to 2021). The library was generated by the immunoSEQ multiplex PCR assay. TCRdb retrieved this table from immuneACCESS and kept in-frame rearrangements only. Not all clones are present; in checked studies, unresolved V genes account for under half, and no reason is known for the remainder. The sample includes approximately 510,000 clones, with around 79% observed a single time. Jointly, the top ten make up 10% to 15% of the sample. Sequenced sample: PBMCs. Source of these receptors: a woman between 40 and 50 years old in good health. Some clones in this sample may be carry-over from other donors' samples.

The chain couples TRBV9 to TRBJ2-3, with 9 bases fitting TRBD2. The trim removed 0 bases at V and 1 base at J, leaving 3 bases unmatched. The CDR3 has 16 residues. In germline, CDR1 is SGDLS, CDR2 YYNGEE. CDR3 bases: TGTGCCAGCAGCGTAGGAGCGGGAGGTGGCACAGATACGCAGTATTTT. Residues: CASSVGAGGGTDTQYF.

This chain links TRBV28 with TRBJ2-2; 7 bases are shared with TRBD2. V shed 8 bases and J 0 bases; nucleotides not matched to a gene: 3. This CDR3 is 14 amino acids long. Per the germline V gene, CDR1 is MDHEN and CDR2 is SYDVKM. CDR3 sequence (DNA): TGTGCCAGCCGGCGGGAGCCGAACACCGGGGAGCTGTTTTTT. It is translated as CASRREPNTGELFF.

The chain couples TRBV28 to TRBJ2-5; 10 nucleotides agree with TRBD1. CDR1 is MDHEN and CDR2 is SYDVKM in the germline V gene. Losses at the gene ends were 3 bases for V and 3 bases for J; bases not matched to a gene: 4. There are 15 residues in the CDR3. The CDR3, as DNA: TGTGCCAGCAGTTTTGGGACAGGGGTTGAAGAGACCCAGTACTTC. This translates into CASSFGTGVEETQYF. The entire variable domain, with the rest obtained from reference TRBV28 and TRBJ2-5, is as follows: DVKVTQSSRYLVKRTGEKVFLECVQDMDHENMFWYRQDPGLGLRLIYFSYDVKMKEKGDIPEGYSVSREKKERFSLILESASTNQTSMYLCASSFGTGVEETQYFGPGTRLLVL.

The chain recombines TRBV11-2 with TRBJ2-5; 8 nucleotides align to TRBD2. The J call could be wrong; TRBJ2-7 is a better fit for the DNA end. This CDR3 has 15 amino acids. Germline V gives CDR1 SGHAT, CDR2 FQNNGV. CDR3 sequence (DNA): TGTGCCAGCAGCTTAGCCGTAGCGGGGATCTACGAGCAGTACTTC. Amino acid sequence: CASSLAVAGIYEQYF.

This clone was recorded a few times. V and J are TRBV7-3 and TRBJ2-1; TRBD2 matches 7 bases. CDR3 length: 15 amino acids. Germline-derived CDR1 and CDR2 are SGHTA and FQGTGA. V shed 1 base, J shed 6 bases, and the junction held 6 bases outside the gene matches. CDR3 coding DNA: TGTGCCAGCAGCTTAATGGCTAGCGGTCCCAATGAGCAGTTCTTC. It is translated as CASSLMASGPNEQFF.

This clone was observed a handful of times. The chain has TRBV7-9 and TRBJ1-1; D uncertain. The germline V and J ends were trimmed by 8 bases and 3 bases, with 13 bases remaining between them. Germline V lookup: CDR1 SEHNR, CDR2 FQNEAQ (reference sequence). The CDR3 extends over 13 amino acids. CDR3 nucleotide sequence: TGTGCCAGCCAACTGGGGTATGACACTGAAGCTTTCTTT. Translation gives CASQLGYDTEAFF.

At least ten counts were recorded for this clone. This sequence joins TRBV28 and TRBJ2-7, with a weak D call TRBD1 (6 bases). The V end lost 5 bases, the J end lost 0 bases, and 14 bases lay between the germline ends. The CDR3 spans 15 residues. Germline V lookup: CDR1 MDHEN, CDR2 SYDVKM. The CDR3 sequence: CASSPRGQISYEQYF. The CDR3, as DNA: TGTGCCAGCAGTCCCCGCGGACAGATCTCCTACGAGCAGTACTTC.

The V gene is TRBV28, the J gene TRBJ2-1; 15 nucleotides align to TRBD2. Germline loops: CDR1 MDHEN, CDR2 SYDVKM. V lost 4 bases and J lost 9; bases outside the gene matches: 13. This CDR3 region has 18 residues. The CDR3 nucleotides are TGTGCCAGCAGTTCGACCCCCGGGACTAGCGGGAGGAAGATTGAGCAGTTCTTC. This sequence encodes CASSSTPGTSGRKIEQFF.

This clone was observed a handful of times. The chain joins TRBV5-4 to TRBJ1-4; TRBD1 is a possible D gene (5 bases). The CDR3 is 16 amino acids. V was cut by 4 bases and J by 3 bases, with 16 bases left in between. Germline-derived CDR1 and CDR2 are SGHNT and YYREEE (reference sequence). CDR3 DNA: TGTGCCAGCAGCCCCGTCCCGGGGGAAGCTAATGAAAAACTGTTTTTT. It encodes CASSPVPGEANEKLFF.

This clone was detected only a few times. V and J are TRBV5-1 and TRBJ2-2; D is perhaps TRBD2 (5 bases). Between the trimmed V and J ends, which lost 0 bases and 3 bases, there was a span of 6 bases. The CDR3 consists of 14 residues. Germline V gene lookup returns CDR1 SGHRS and CDR2 YFSETQ. CDR3: CASSLAGDTGELFF. The CDR3 DNA reads TGCGCCAGCAGCTTGGCCGGGGACACCGGGGAGCTGTTTTTT. Using reference TRBV5-1 and TRBJ2-2 for the parts outside the CDR3, the full variable domain is KAGVTQTPRYLIKTRGQQVTLSCSPISGHRSVSWYQQTPGQGLQFLFEYFSETQRNKGNFPGRFSGRQFSNSRSEMNVSTLELGDSALYLCASSLAGDTGELFFGEGSRLTVL.

V is TRBV6-6 and J is TRBJ1-2; D unresolved. Germline CDR1 MNHNY, CDR2 SVGAGI (reference sequence). The CDR3 is made up of 14 amino acids. The ends were cut back, 4 bases at V and 5 bases at J, with 14 bases in the middle. The CDR3 bases are TGTGCCAGCAGTTTGCTCGATGGACCTTATGGCTACACCTTC. Translation: CASSLLDGPYGYTF.